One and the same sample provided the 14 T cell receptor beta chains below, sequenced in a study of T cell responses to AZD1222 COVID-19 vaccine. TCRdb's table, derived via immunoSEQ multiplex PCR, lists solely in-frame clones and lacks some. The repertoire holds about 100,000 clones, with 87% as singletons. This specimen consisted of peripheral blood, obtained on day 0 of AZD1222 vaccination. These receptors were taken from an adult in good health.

CDR3 amino acids: CASSFRRTSNYGYTF. The CDR3 DNA follows: TGTGCCAGCAGTTTCCGTCGAACTTCCAACTATGGCTACACCTTC. This chain uses TRBV6-2 or TRBV6-3 with TRBJ1-2; D gene ambiguous. Trimming cost V 4 bases and J 2 bases, with 14 bases left between them. Per the germline V gene, CDR1 is MNHEY and CDR2 is SVGEGT. The CDR3 loop spans 15 amino acids.

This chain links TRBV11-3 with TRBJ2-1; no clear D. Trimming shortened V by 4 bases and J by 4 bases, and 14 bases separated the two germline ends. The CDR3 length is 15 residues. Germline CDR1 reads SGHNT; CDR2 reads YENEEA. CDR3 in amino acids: CASSSWGSKYNEQFF. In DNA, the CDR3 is TGTGCCAGCAGCTCCTGGGGTAGCAAATACAATGAGCAGTTCTTC.

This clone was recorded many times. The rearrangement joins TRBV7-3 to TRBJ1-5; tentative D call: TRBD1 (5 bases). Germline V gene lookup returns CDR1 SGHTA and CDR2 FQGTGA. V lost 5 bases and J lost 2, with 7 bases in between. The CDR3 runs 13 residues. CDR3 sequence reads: CASSETGNQPQHF. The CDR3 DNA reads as TGTGCCAGCAGCGAGACAGGCAATCAGCCCCAGCATTTT.

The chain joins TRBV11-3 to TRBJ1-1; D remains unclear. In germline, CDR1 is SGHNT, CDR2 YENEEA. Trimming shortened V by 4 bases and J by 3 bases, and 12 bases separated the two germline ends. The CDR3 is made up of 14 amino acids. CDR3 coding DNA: TGTGCCAGCAGCTCTATTGGTGGGCACACTGAAGCTTTCTTT. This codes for CASSSIGGHTEAFF.

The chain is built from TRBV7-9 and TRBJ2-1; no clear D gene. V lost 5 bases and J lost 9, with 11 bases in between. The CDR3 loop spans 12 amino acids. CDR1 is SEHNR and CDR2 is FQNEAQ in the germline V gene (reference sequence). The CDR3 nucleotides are TGTGCCAGCAGCACCCAGACTGGTGAGCAGTTCTTC. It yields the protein CASSTQTGEQFF.

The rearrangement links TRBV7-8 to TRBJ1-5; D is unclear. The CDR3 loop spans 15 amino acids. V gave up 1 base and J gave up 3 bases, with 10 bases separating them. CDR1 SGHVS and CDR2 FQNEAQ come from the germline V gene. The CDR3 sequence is CASSLGRGSNQPQHF. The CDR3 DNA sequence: TGTGCCAGCAGCTTAGGACGGGGATCCAATCAGCCCCAGCATTTT.

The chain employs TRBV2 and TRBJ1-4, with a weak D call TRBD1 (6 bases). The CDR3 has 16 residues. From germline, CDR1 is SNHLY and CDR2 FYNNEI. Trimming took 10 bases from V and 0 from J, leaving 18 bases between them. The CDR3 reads CAIQGGPMSTNEKLFF. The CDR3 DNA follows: TGTGCCATACAGGGAGGGCCCATGTCAACTAATGAAAAACTGTTTTTT.

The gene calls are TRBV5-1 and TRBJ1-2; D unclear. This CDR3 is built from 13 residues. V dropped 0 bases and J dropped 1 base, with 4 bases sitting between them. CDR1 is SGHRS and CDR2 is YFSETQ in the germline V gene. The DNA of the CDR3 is TGCGCCAGCAGCTTGGACATTAACTATGGCTACACCTTC. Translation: CASSLDINYGYTF.

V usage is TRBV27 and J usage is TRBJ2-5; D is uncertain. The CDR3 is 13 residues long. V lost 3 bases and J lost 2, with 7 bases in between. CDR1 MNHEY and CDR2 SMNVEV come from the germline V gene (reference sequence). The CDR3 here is CASSFSAQETQYF. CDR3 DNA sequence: TGTGCCAGCAGTTTTTCGGCGCAAGAGACCCAGTACTTC.

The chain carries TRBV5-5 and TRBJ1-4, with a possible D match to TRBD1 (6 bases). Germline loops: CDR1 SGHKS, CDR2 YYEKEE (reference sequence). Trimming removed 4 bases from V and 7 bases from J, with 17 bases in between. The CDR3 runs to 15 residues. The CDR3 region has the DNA TGTGCCAGCAGCCCCCCGGGGGGCCCGTTTGAAAAACTGTTTTTT. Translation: CASSPPGGPFEKLFF.

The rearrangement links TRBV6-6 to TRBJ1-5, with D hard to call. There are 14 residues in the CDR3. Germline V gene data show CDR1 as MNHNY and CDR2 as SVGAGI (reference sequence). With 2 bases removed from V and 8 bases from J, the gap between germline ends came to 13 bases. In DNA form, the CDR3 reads TGTGCCAGCAGTTACGAACTCCTGAACGAGCCCCAGCATTTT. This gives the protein CASSYELLNEPQHF.

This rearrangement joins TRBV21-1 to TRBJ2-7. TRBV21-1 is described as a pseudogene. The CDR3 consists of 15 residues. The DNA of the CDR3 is TGTGCCAGCAGCAAAAATAGGGGTTCGTCGGGGGAGCAGTACTTC. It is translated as CASSKNRGSSGEQYF.

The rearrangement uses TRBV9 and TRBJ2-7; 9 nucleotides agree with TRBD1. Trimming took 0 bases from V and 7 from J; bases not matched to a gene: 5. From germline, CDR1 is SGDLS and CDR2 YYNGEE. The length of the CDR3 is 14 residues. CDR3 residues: CASSVAYRGQEQYF. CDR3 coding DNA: TGTGCCAGCAGCGTAGCTTACAGGGGGCAAGAGCAGTACTTC.

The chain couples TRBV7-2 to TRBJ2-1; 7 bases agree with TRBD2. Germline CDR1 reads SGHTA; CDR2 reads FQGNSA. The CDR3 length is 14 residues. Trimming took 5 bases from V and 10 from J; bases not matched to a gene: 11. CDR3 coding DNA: TGTGCCAGCAGCCACGGGGGGACCCTTTCGGAGCAGTTCTTC. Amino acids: CASSHGGTLSEQFF.